The present T cell receptor beta chain was sequenced within a study of T cell repertoires in cytomegalovirus infection. Study-wide context: Carrying CMV and the relevant HLA type showed in public TCR beta signatures. Overall study findings and caveats: Carriers of CMV and the relevant HLA type were discriminated by public TCR beta frequency. Ex vivo, HLA-C-restricted CMV-specific TCR beta clonotypes prevailed over the rest of the response.

This clonotype has only a few counts. Its antigen is currently unknown. TCRdb reprocessed the reads with MiXCR, giving one entry per CDR3 protein. Altogether under 850,000 distinct CDR3 sequences are present, around 32% being singletons, with the ten largest covering 15% to 20%. Material: cultured PBMCs, obtained from culture after CMV antigen stimulation. The receptor was isolated from a human donor in good health (CMV status not recorded). Some clones in this sample may be carry-over from other donors' samples.

This CDR3 reads CAISLDGNQPQHF. DNA for the CDR3: TGTGCCATCAGCCTGGATGGCAATCAGCCCCAGCATTTT. The V and J genes are TRBV10-3 and TRBJ1-5; the D is unclear. Germline V CDR1 and CDR2: ENHRY, SYGVKD. The CDR3 sequence is 13 residues long. With 6 bases removed from V and 2 bases from J, the gap between germline ends came to 8 bases.